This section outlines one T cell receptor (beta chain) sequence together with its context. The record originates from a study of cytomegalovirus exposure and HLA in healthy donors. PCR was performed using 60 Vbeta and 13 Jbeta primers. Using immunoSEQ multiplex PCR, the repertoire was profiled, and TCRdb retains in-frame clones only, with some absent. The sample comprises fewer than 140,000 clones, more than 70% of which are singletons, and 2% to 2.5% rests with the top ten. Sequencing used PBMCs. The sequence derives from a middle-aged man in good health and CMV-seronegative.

The CDR3 nucleotides read TGTGCCAGCAGCTTGGTAACCCTGTTGTTAGCGAACACCGGGGAGCTGTTTTTT. It translates to CASSLVTLLLANTGELFF. The J gene is TRBJ2-2, the V gene TRBV5-8, with unresolved D. V lost 0 bases and J 0 bases, leaving 15 bases between the germline ends. CDR3 length: 18 residues. CDR1 is SGHTS and CDR2 is YDEGEE in the germline V gene.